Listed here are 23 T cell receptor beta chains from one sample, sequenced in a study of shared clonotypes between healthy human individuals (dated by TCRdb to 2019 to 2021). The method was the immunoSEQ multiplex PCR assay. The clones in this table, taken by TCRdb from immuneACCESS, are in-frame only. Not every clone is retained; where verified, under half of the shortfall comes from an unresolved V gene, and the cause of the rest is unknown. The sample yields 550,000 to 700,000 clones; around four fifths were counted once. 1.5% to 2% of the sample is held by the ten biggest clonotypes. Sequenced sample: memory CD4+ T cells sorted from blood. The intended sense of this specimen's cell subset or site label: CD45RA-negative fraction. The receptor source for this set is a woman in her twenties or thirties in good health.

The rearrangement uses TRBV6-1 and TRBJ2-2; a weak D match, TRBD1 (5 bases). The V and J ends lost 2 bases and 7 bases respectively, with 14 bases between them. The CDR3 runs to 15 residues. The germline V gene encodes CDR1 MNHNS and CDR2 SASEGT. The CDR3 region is CASSELVQASGELFF. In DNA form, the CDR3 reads TGTGCCAGCAGTGAACTGGTACAGGCTAGCGGGGAGCTGTTTTTT.

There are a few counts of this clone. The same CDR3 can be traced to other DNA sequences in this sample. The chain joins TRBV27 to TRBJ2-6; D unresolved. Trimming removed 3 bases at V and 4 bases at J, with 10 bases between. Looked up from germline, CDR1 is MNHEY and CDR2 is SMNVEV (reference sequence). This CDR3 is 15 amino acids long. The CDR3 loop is CASSFWGPGANVLTF. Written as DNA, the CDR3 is TGTGCCAGCAGTTTTTGGGGTCCCGGGGCCAACGTCCTGACTTTC.

CDR3 protein: CASSSTAPNIQYF. The CDR3 region has the DNA TGTGCCAGCAGTTCGACAGCACCAAACATTCAGTACTTC. V usage is TRBV28 and J usage is TRBJ2-4; D perhaps matches TRBD1 (5 bases). CDR1 and CDR2 (germline): MDHEN, SYDVKM. Deletions cut 4 bases from V and 6 bases from J, with 10 bases between. This CDR3 comprises 13 residues.

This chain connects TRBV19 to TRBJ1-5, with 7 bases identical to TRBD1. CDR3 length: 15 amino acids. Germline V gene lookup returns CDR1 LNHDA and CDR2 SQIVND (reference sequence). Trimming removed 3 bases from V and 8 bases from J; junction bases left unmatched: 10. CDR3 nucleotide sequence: TGTGCCAGTAGTATCAGCGCAGGGGGGTTAGAGCCCCAGCATTTT. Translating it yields CASSISAGGLEPQHF.

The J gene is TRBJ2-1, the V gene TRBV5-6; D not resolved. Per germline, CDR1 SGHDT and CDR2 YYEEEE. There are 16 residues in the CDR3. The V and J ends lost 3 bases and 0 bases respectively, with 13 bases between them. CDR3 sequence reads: CASSSLGTSSYNEQFF. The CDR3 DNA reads TGTGCCAGCAGCTCCCTGGGTACGAGCTCCTACAATGAGCAGTTCTTC.

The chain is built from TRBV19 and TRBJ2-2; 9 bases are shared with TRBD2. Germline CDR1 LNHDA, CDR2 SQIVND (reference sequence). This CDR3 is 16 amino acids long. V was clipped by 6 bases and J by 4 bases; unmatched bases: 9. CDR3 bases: TGTGCCAGTAGCGAACTAGCGGGTTTGTTCACCGGGGAGCTGTTTTTT. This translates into CASSELAGLFTGELFF. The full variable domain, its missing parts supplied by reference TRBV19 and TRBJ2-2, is DGGITQSPKYLFRKEGQNVTLSCEQNLNHDAMYWYRQDPGQGLRLIYYSQIVNDFQKGDIAEGYSVSREKKESFPLTVTSAQKNPTAFYLCASSELAGLFTGELFFGEGSRLTVL.

The CDR3 DNA reads TGTGCCATCAGTGATCAGGGCAGGCGGGGGAGCACAGATACGCAGTATTTT. It codes for CAISDQGRRGSTDTQYF. This chain uses TRBV10-3 with TRBJ2-3, with 7 nucleotides matching TRBD2. Germline V gene lookup returns CDR1 ENHRY and CDR2 SYGVKD. The CDR3 length is 17 residues. J lost 0 bases, V lost 3 bases, and 9 bases had no gene match.

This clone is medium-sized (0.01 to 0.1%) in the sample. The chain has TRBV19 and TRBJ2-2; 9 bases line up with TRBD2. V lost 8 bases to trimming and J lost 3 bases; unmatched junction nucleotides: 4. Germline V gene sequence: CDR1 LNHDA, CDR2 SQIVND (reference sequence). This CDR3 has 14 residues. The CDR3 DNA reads TGTGCCAGTGGGACTAGCAGGGACACCGGGGAGCTGTTTTTT. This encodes CASGTSRDTGELFF.

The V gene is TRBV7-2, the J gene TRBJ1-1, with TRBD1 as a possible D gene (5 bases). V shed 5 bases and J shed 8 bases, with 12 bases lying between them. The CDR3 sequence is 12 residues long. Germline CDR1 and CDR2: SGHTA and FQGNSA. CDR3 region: CASSRRGLEAFF. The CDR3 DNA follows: TGTGCCAGCAGCCGCCGGGGCCTAGAAGCTTTCTTT.

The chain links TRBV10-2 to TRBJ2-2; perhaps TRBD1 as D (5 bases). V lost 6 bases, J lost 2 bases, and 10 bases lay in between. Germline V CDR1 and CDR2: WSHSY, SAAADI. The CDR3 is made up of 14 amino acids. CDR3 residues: CASRGVDNTGELFF. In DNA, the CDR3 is TGCGCCAGCAGAGGGGTAGATAACACCGGGGAGCTGTTTTTT.

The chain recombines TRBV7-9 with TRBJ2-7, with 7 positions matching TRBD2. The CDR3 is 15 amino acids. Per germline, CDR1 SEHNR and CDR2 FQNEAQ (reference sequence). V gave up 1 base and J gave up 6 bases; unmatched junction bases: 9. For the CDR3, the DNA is TGTGCCAGCAGCTTAGGTGGGGGGGAGAGGCGCGAGCAGTACTTC. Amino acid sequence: CASSLGGGERREQYF.

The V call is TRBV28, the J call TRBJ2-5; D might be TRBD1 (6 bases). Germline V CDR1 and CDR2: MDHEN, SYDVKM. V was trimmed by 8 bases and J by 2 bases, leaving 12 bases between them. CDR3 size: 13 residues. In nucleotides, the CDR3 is TGTGCCAGCCGAACAGGGTGGCAAGAGACCCAGTACTTC. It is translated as CASRTGWQETQYF.

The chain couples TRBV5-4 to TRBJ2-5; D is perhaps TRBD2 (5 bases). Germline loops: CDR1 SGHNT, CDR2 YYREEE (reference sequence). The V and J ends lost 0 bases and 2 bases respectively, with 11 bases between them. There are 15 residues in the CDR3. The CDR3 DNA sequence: TGTGCCAGCAGCTTGGGTTTCGGGATTCAAGAGACCCAGTACTTC. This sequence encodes CASSLGFGIQETQYF.

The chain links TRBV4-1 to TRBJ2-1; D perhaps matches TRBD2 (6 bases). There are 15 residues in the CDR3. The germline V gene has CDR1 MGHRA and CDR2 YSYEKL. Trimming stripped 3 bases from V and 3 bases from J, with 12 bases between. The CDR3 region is CASSQFSGFYNEQFF. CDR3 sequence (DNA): TGCGCCAGCAGCCAGTTTAGCGGTTTCTACAATGAGCAGTTCTTC.

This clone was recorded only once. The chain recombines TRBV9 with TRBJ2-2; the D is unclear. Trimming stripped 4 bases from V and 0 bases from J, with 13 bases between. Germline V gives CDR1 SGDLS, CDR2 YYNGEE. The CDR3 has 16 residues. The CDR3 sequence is CASSSGLGTNTGELFF. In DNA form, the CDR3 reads TGTGCCAGCAGCTCTGGGTTAGGAACGAACACCGGGGAGCTGTTTTTT.

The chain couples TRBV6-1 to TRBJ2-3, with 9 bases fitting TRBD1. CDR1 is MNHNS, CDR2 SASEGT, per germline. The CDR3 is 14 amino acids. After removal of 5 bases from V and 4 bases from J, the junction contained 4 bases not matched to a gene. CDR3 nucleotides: TGTGCCAGCAGTTTTCGGACAGGGGCAGATACGCAGTATTTT. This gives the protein CASSFRTGADTQYF.

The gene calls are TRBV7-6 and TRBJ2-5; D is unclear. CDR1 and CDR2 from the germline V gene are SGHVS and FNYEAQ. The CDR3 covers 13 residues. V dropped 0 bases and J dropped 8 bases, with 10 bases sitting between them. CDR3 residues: CASSLATRETQYF. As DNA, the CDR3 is TGTGCCAGCAGCTTAGCGACCCGAGAAACCCAGTACTTC.

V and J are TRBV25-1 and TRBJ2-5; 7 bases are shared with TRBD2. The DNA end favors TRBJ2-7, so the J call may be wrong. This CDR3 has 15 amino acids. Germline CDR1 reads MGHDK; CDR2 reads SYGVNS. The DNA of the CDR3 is TGTGCCAGCAGTGGAACGGAGACTAGCAATCACGAGCAGTACTTC. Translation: CASSGTETSNHEQYF.

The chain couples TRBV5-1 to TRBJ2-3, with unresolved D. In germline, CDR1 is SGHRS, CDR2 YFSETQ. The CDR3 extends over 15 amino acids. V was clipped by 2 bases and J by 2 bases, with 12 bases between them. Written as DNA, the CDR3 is TGCGCCAGCAGCTTCGCTCTGACGGACACAGATACGCAGTATTTT. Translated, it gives CASSFALTDTDTQYF.

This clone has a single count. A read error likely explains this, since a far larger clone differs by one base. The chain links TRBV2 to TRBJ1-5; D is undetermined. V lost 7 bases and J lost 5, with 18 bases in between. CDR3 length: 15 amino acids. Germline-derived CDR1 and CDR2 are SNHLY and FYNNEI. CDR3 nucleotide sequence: TGTGCCAGCAAGCTAGGCCGAGACTTTTATCAGCCCCAGCATTTT. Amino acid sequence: CASKLGRDFYQPQHF.

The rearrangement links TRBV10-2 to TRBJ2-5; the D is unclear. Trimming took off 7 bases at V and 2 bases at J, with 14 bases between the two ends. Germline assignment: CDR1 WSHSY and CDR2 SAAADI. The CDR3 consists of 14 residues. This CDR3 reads CASKRDWLQETQYF. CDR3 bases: TGCGCCAGCAAAAGAGACTGGCTGCAAGAGACCCAGTACTTC.

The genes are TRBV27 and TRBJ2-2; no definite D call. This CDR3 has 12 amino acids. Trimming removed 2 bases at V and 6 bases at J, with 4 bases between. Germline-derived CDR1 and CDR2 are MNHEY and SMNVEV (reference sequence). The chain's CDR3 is CASSLPSGELFF. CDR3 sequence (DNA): TGTGCCAGCAGTTTACCCTCCGGGGAGCTGTTTTTT.

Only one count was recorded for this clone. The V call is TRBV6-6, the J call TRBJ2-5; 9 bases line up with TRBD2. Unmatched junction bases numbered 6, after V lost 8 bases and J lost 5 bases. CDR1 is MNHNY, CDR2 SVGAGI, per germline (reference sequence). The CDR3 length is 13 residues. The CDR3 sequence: CASDPAGGETQYF. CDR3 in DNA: TGTGCCAGCGACCCGGCGGGGGGGGAGACCCAGTACTTC.